One sample yielded the 9 T cell receptor beta chains listed below, sequenced in a study of T and B cells in COVID-19 patients. From blood, roughly 220-550 ng of genomic DNA served as TRB template. TRB rearrangements were amplified by multiplex PCR with BIOMED2 TRB-A/B primers. TCRdb fed the multiplex PCR reads into MiXCR, producing one record per CDR3 protein. The table has thousands of distinct CDR3 sequences, roughly 26% seen once; the top ten hold 9.5% to 15%. Material: blood. The origin of the receptors is a human donor with active COVID-19.

The chain links TRBV24-1 to TRBJ2-2; D remains unclear. The CDR3 consists of 13 residues. CDR1 is KGHDR, CDR2 SFDVKD, per germline. The V end lost 5 bases, the J end lost 7 bases, and 10 bases lay between the germline ends. The CDR3 bases are TGTGCCACCAGTGCGTCTACCGACGGGGAGCTGTTTTTT. Residues: CATSASTDGELFF.

This clonotype came up a few times. This chain joins TRBV6-2 or TRBV6-3 and TRBJ2-7; 10 nucleotides align to TRBD1. The CDR3 extends over 16 amino acids. Looked up from germline, CDR1 is MNHEY and CDR2 is SVGEGT. J lost 3 bases, V lost 2 bases, and 7 bases had no gene match. CDR3 nucleotide sequence: TGTGCCAGCAGTTACGGGGGACAGGGGCAATACTACGAGCAGTACTTC. Translated: CASSYGGQGQYYEQYF.

This clonotype is medium-sized (0.01 to 0.1%). The CDR3 region is CASSLEGRETQYF. The CDR3 bases are TGTGCCAGCAGCTTGGAGGGCAGAGAGACCCAGTACTTC. This chain connects TRBV5-5 to TRBJ2-5; D not certain. Germline lookup yields CDR1 SGHKS and CDR2 YYEKEE (reference sequence). The V gene lost 0 bases and the J gene lost 4 bases, with 7 bases spanning the gap. The CDR3 contains 13 residues.

This clonotype is medium-sized in the sample. This chain connects TRBV18 to TRBJ1-2, with D perhaps matching TRBD1 (5 bases). The V gene's germline CDR1 is KGHSH and CDR2 LQKENI. The CDR3 is 15 residues long. The ends were cut back, 6 bases at V and 4 bases at J, with 18 bases in the middle. The DNA for the CDR3 is TGTGCCAGCTCTGAGGGTTCAGGGCGCCCCTATGGCTACACCTTC. Its protein is CASSEGSGRPYGYTF.

This chain connects TRBV4-2 to TRBJ1-5, with 7 bases lining up with TRBD1. The J segment lost 6 bases and the V segment lost 2 bases, leaving 10 bases of the junction unmatched. Germline V gives CDR1 LGHNA, CDR2 YNFKEQ. The CDR3 sequence is 16 residues long. For the CDR3, the DNA is TGTGCCAGCAGCCAAATAGGAGAGGGGGCGGGTCAGCCCCAGCATTTT. It encodes CASSQIGEGAGQPQHF.

This clonotype is labeled as medium-sized. The J gene is TRBJ2-7, the V gene TRBV10-3; 7 nucleotides match TRBD1. This CDR3 spans 13 amino acids. Germline V gene sequence: CDR1 ENHRY, CDR2 SYGVKD. V shed 7 bases, J shed 5 bases, and the junction held 8 bases outside the gene matches. CDR3 bases: TGTGCCATCACCTTAGGACAGGAGGACGAGCAGTACTTC. Translating it yields CAITLGQEDEQYF.

This chain connects TRBV12-3 or TRBV12-4 to TRBJ1-1; TRBD1 is a possible D gene (5 bases). CDR3 size: 13 residues. V lost 4 bases and J 4 bases, leaving 10 bases between the germline ends. The CDR3 region is CASSSGQSTEAFF. DNA for the CDR3: TGTGCCAGCAGTTCCGGACAATCCACTGAAGCTTTCTTT.

By share of the sample, this clonotype is medium-sized (0.01 to 0.1%). The V and J genes are TRBV6-2 or TRBV6-3 and TRBJ1-5; tentatively, D is TRBD1 (5 bases). CDR3 length: 14 amino acids. Trimming left V 6 bases short and J 4 bases short, with 13 bases between. Germline V CDR1 and CDR2: MNHEY, SVGEGT. The CDR3 protein is CASRTWTPNQPQHF. The DNA of the CDR3 is TGTGCCAGCAGGACGTGGACACCTAATCAGCCCCAGCATTTT.

This chain links TRBV30 with TRBJ1-2; D is unresolved. Germline lookup yields CDR1 GTSNPN and CDR2 SVGIG (reference sequence). This CDR3 is 15 amino acids long. With 2 bases removed from V and 1 base from J, the gap between germline ends came to 14 bases. The CDR3 sequence: CAWSPLEAVNYGYTF. The CDR3 region has the DNA TGTGCCTGGAGTCCTCTGGAGGCTGTTAACTATGGCTACACCTTC.